Below are 8 T cell receptor beta chains sequenced from a single sample in a study of molecular identifiers for immune sequencing clone quantification. MiXCR, run by TCRdb on the PCR reads, gives a single entry per CDR3 protein. The profile shows over 600,000 distinct CDR3 sequences, just under 20% of them singletons. The sample taken for sequencing was naive CD8+ T cells from blood, with Jurkat cell RNA spiked in. The subset denotes: FACS-sorted CD8+CD4-CCR7+CD45RA+ naive T cells. These receptors were collected from a human donor in good health. Some libraries in this study had Jurkat cell RNA spiked in.

Many counts were recorded for this clonotype. J is TRBJ2-3 and V is TRBV7-6; D gene unclear. This CDR3 has 13 residues. V was trimmed by 4 bases and J by 3 bases, leaving 8 bases between them. Germline CDR1 SGHVS, CDR2 FNYEAQ. The CDR3 DNA is TGTGCCAGCAGCTCCGTTTATACAGATACGCAGTATTTT. Amino acids: CASSSVYTDTQYF.

V is TRBV6-2 or TRBV6-3 and J is TRBJ2-7, with TRBD2 as a possible D gene (6 bases). This CDR3 comprises 15 residues. Germline values: CDR1 MNHEY, CDR2 SVGEGT. V was clipped by 0 bases and J by 7 bases, with 16 bases between them. CDR3: CASSYSTEGTQEQYF. For the CDR3, the DNA is TGTGCCAGCAGTTACTCGACGGAGGGGACCCAAGAGCAGTACTTC.

The CDR3 loop is CSARLRQGKNQPQHF. The CDR3 DNA reads as TGCAGTGCTAGGTTGAGACAGGGGAAGAATCAGCCCCAGCATTTT. The rearrangement uses TRBV20-1 and TRBJ1-5, with 8 bases aligning to TRBD1. This CDR3 contains 15 residues. From germline, CDR1 is DFQATT and CDR2 SNEGSKA (reference sequence). The V and J ends lost 3 bases and 4 bases, in that order; junction bases with no gene match: 8.

At least ten counts were recorded for this clonotype. The rearrangement joins TRBV12-3 or TRBV12-4 to TRBJ1-5, with 7 bases identical to TRBD1. Trimming at V came to 6 bases and at J to 2 bases, leaving 7 bases not matched to a gene. The CDR3 has 15 amino acids. CDR3 amino acids: CASSKQGLGNQPQHF. As DNA, the CDR3 is TGTGCCAGCAGCAAACAGGGGCTAGGCAATCAGCCCCAGCATTTT.

Only one count was recorded for this clonotype. One end of the junction varies from germline; a read error may be responsible. V and J are TRBV7-9 and TRBJ1-1, with D perhaps TRBD1 (5 bases). The CDR3 contains 12 residues. Germline assignment: CDR1 SEHNR and CDR2 FQNEAQ (reference sequence). CDR3 DNA: TGTGCCAGCAGCTTTGTGGGGACTGGAGCTTTCTTT. Translated: CASSFVGTGAFF.

This clonotype showed up many times. The V call is TRBV7-8, the J call TRBJ1-5; D may be TRBD1 (6 bases). V gave up 2 bases and J gave up 6 bases, with 14 bases separating them. The CDR3 loop spans 15 amino acids. Germline V gene lookup returns CDR1 SGHVS and CDR2 FQNEAQ. CDR3 in DNA: TGTGCCAGCAGCTTAATAGGGGGGCTTGGTCAGCCCCAGCATTTT. This translates into CASSLIGGLGQPQHF.

The table lists this clonotype with many counts. The genes are TRBV20-1 and TRBJ1-1; TRBD1 agrees at 9 bases. The CDR3 has 15 amino acids. In germline, CDR1 is DFQATT, CDR2 SNEGSKA (reference sequence). With 0 bases clipped from V and 7 bases from J, the junction kept 9 bases outside the gene matches. This CDR3 reads CSARDYTGGRNEAFF. The CDR3 DNA is TGCAGTGCTAGAGATTACACAGGGGGCCGGAATGAAGCTTTCTTT.

This clonotype was picked up a small number of times. The V gene is TRBV9, the J gene TRBJ2-7; D is perhaps TRBD2 (6 bases). The CDR3 runs to 15 residues. V dropped 0 bases and J dropped 2 bases, with 12 bases sitting between them. Looked up from germline, CDR1 is SGDLS and CDR2 is YYNGEE. CDR3 amino acids: CASSVGASATYEQYF. For the CDR3, the DNA is TGTGCCAGCAGCGTAGGTGCTAGCGCAACCTACGAGCAGTACTTC.